Listed below are T cell receptor beta chains from one sample, sequenced in a study of cytomegalovirus exposure and HLA in healthy donors. Assay: immunoSEQ multiplex PCR; the TCRdb copy retains only in-frame clones and omits some. Seen here are 120,000 to 150,000 clones, 60% to 85% observed once, and the top ten hold 2.5% to 3.5%. What was sequenced was PBMCs. These receptors all come from a middle-aged man in good health and CMV-seropositive. The CDR3 runs from the conserved cysteine through the conserved F or W. A D gene is named only where the DNA matches it firmly. Expanded clones get a size class; other rows say once, few or many, or leave the size out.

size: .; J: TRBJ2-7; D: TRBD1; V: TRBV5-5; CDR3: CASSSTGSLSSYEQYF; DNA: TGTGCCAGCAGCTCGACAGGGTCCCTTAGCTCCTACGAGCAGTACTTC
size: .; J: TRBJ1-2; D: .; V: TRBV19; CDR3: CASSIVWIGTLYGYTF; DNA: TGTGCCAGTAGTATAGTTTGGATCGGGACACTCTATGGCTACACCTTC
size: .; J: TRBJ2-1; D: .; V: TRBV6-5; CDR3: CASSLTGNEQFF; DNA: TGTGCCAGCAGCCTCACCGGGAATGAGCAGTTCTTC
size: .; J: TRBJ2-5; D: .; V: TRBV6-5; CDR3: CASSPTRETQYF; DNA: TGTGCCAGCAGTCCTACGCGGGAGACCCAGTACTTC
size: once; J: TRBJ2-1; D: .; V: TRBV29-1; CDR3: CSAAPGDNEQFF; DNA: TGCAGCGCCGCGCCCGGGGACAATGAGCAGTTCTTC
size: .; J: TRBJ1-4; D: .; V: TRBV7-6; CDR3: CASYNNEKLFF; DNA: TGTGCCAGCTATAATAATGAAAAACTGTTTTTT
size: .; J: TRBJ2-7; D: .; V: TRBV5-4; CDR3: CASSFGSSAYEQYF; DNA: TGTGCCAGCAGCTTTGGTTCCAGCGCCTACGAGCAGTACTTC
size: once; J: TRBJ2-5; D: .; V: TRBV28; CDR3: CASSLPITYGETQYF; DNA: TGTGCCAGCAGTCTCCCTATTACTTATGGAGAGACCCAGTACTTC
size: few; J: TRBJ1-3; D: TRBD1; V: TRBV27; CDR3: CASSLRGAGNTIYF; DNA: TGTGCCAGCAGTCTCAGGGGGGCTGGAAACACCATATATTTT
size: few; J: TRBJ2-3; D: TRBD1; V: TRBV30; CDR3: CAWSRGQGPTDTQYF; DNA: TGTGCCTGGAGTAGAGGACAGGGGCCCACAGATACGCAGTATTTT
size: .; J: TRBJ2-5; D: .; V: TRBV7-8; CDR3: CASSLGSTEETQYF; DNA: TGTGCCAGCAGCTTAGGATCAACCGAGGAGACCCAGTACTTC
size: .; J: TRBJ1-2; D: .; V: TRBV21-1; CDR3: CAIAPGRGGNYGYTF; DNA: TGTGCCATCGCCCCGGGGAGGGGCGGTAACTATGGCTACACCTTC
size: .; J: TRBJ2-5; D: TRBD1; V: TRBV18; CDR3: CASSQGQGFTETQYF; DNA: TGTGCCAGCTCCCAGGGACAGGGATTTACGGAGACCCAGTACTTC
size: .; J: TRBJ2-5; D: TRBD1; V: TRBV7-9; CDR3: CASGTGGQGALETQYF; DNA: TGTGCCAGCGGAACAGGGGGACAAGGGGCTTTGGAGACCCAGTACTTC
size: .; J: TRBJ2-1; D: TRBD2; V: TRBV10-1; CDR3: CASSGTRGGSSYNEQFF; DNA: TGCGCCAGCAGTGGGACGCGTGGCGGGAGCTCCTACAATGAGCAGTTCTTC
size: .; J: TRBJ1-1; D: .; V: TRBV10-3; CDR3: CAISAVLIMNTEAFF; DNA: TGTGCCATCAGTGCCGTTCTAATCATGAACACTGAAGCTTTCTTT
size: few; J: TRBJ1-5; D: .; V: TRBV29-1; CDR3: CSALKGGGQPQHF; DNA: TGCAGCGCCCTAAAAGGGGGGGGTCAGCCCCAGCATTTT